These 2 T cell receptor beta chains came from one sample sequenced in a study of T-cell memory formation after mild COVID-19. One entry per CDR3 protein results from TCRdb running MiXCR on the 5' RACE reads. The repertoire holds around 99,000 distinct CDR3 sequences, with roughly 14% as singletons. Input material: PBMCs or a T cell subset sorted from them (not recorded which). The receptors shown here come from a man aged 18 to 30 who had mild COVID-19 (a few samples of this study predate the infection). Cell type and time point are not known.

This clonotype has just a few counts. J is TRBJ2-5 and V is TRBV11-2, with 7 nucleotides matching TRBD1. CDR1 SGHAT and CDR2 FQNNGV come from the germline V gene. The CDR3 is 15 residues long. V was pared by 4 bases and J by 5 bases, with 10 bases of the junction left unmatched. The CDR3 protein is CASSSSDRDPETQYF. In DNA form, the CDR3 reads TGTGCCAGCAGCTCCTCAGACAGGGATCCCGAGACCCAGTACTTC. The full variable domain, completed using reference TRBV11-2 and TRBJ2-5, is EAGVAQSPRYKIIEKRQSVAFWCNPISGHATLYWYQQILGQGPKLLIQFQNNGVVDDSQLPKDRFSAERLKGVDSTLKIQPAKLEDSAVYLCASSSSDRDPETQYFGPGTRLLVL.

This clonotype has a count of ten or more. The gene calls are TRBV6-5 and TRBJ2-4, with D perhaps TRBD2 (6 bases). In germline, CDR1 is MNHEY, CDR2 SVGAGI. V dropped 2 bases and J dropped 0 bases, with 11 bases sitting between them. This CDR3 contains 16 residues. Here the CDR3 reads CASSYQAGLAKNIQYF. The DNA of the CDR3 is TGTGCCAGCAGTTACCAGGCGGGGCTAGCCAAAAACATTCAGTACTTC.